This T cell receptor beta chain was identified in a study of blood T cell repertoires in COVID-19. Germline V gives CDR1 LNHDA, CDR2 SQIVND (reference sequence). V was cut by 8 bases and J by 11 bases, with 19 bases left in between. This CDR3 has 14 amino acids. Repertoires were generated with immunoSEQ multiplex PCR, while TCRdb's copy carries only in-frame clones and drops some. The data show around 250,000 clones, roughly 84% seen once. The genes are TRBV19 and TRBJ1-6, with D maybe TRBD1 (5 bases). The sample comprised peripheral blood. This TCR was sampled from a woman in her forties who had recovered from COVID-19. The CDR3: CASGPGVEFPPLHF. The CDR3 DNA reads as TGTGCCAGTGGCCCGGGGGTGGAGTTTCCACCCCTCCACTTT.